Shown below are 20 T cell receptor beta chains from a single sample sequenced in a study of cytomegalovirus exposure and HLA in healthy donors. Use of 60 Vbeta and 13 Jbeta primers characterized the PCR. Profiling relied on immunoSEQ multiplex PCR, and the TCRdb table lists in-frame clones only, not all of them. Of fewer than 200,000 clones in the sample, 70% to 90% were seen once. Specimen: PBMCs. These TCRs come from a woman in her thirties in good health and CMV-seronegative.

The chain carries TRBV7-9 and TRBJ1-6; TRBD1 might be the D (5 bases). V lost 1 base and J lost 5, with 9 bases in between. There are 15 residues in the CDR3. Germline V gene data show CDR1 as SEHNR and CDR2 as FQNEAQ (reference sequence). The CDR3 DNA sequence: TGTGCCAGCAGCTTAGTCGGAGGGGATAATTCACCCCTCCACTTT. Amino acid sequence: CASSLVGGDNSPLHF.

J is TRBJ1-2 and V is TRBV5-6; 8 bases are a match to TRBD1. CDR3 length equals 16 residues. With 0 bases clipped from V and 2 bases from J, the junction kept 6 bases outside the gene matches. From germline, CDR1 is SGHDT and CDR2 YYEEEE. The DNA for the CDR3 is TGTGCCAGCAGCTTGGGAACAGGGGGAGGCAACTATGGCTACACCTTC. Protein product: CASSLGTGGGNYGYTF.

J is TRBJ2-5 and V is TRBV6-1, with 9 bases lining up with TRBD1. The CDR3 has 14 residues. Germline V gene lookup returns CDR1 MNHNS and CDR2 SASEGT. V shed 8 bases, J shed 5 bases, and the junction held 9 bases outside the gene matches. The CDR3 bases are TGTGCCAGCCAACCGGGACAGGGATGGGAGACCCAGTACTTC. Amino acids: CASQPGQGWETQYF.

This clone was recorded only once. The rearrangement uses TRBV2 and TRBJ1-2, with TRBD1 identical over 10 bases. CDR1 and CDR2 (germline): SNHLY, FYNNEI. The CDR3 has 14 residues. V lost 8 bases to trimming and J lost 4 bases; unmatched junction nucleotides: 7. CDR3 protein: CASQDRGVSYGYTF. DNA for the CDR3: TGTGCCAGCCAGGACAGGGGGGTTAGCTATGGCTACACCTTC.

About this clone itself: Since the CDR3 does not end with the conserved phenylalanine or tryptophan, this likely comes from a read error. The CDR3 loop reads CASSPGAGQGTYEQYL. CDR3 sequence (DNA): TGTGCCAGCTCACCGGGTGCGGGACAGGGTACCTACGAGCAGTACCTC. The genes are TRBV18 and TRBJ2-7; 9 bases are shared with TRBD1. The CDR3 totals 16 residues. The ends lost 3 bases at V and 2 bases at J; junction bases unmatched: 8. CDR1 is KGHSH and CDR2 is LQKENI in the germline V gene.

This clone came up a few times. The rearrangement links TRBV6-6 to TRBJ2-3; 12 nucleotides align to TRBD1. The CDR3 runs to 16 residues. CDR1 and CDR2 from the germline V gene are MNHNY and SVGAGI (reference sequence). Germline trimming cut 6 bases from V and 6 bases from J; bases unmatched to any gene: 10. CDR3 in DNA: TGTGCCAGCAGACCAGGCCGGGACAGGGGGCCCGATACGCAGTATTTT. This gives the protein CASRPGRDRGPDTQYF.

The CDR3 is CASSATPHTSTDTQYF. CDR3 in DNA: TGTGCCAGCAGCGCGACACCGCACACTAGCACAGATACGCAGTATTTT. J is TRBJ2-3 and V is TRBV9, with D unresolved. The CDR3 is made up of 16 amino acids. Per the germline V gene, CDR1 is SGDLS and CDR2 is YYNGEE. V lost 3 bases and J lost 0, with 14 bases in between. Using reference TRBV9 and TRBJ2-3 for the parts outside the CDR3, the full variable domain is DSGVTQTPKHLITATGQRVTLRCSPRSGDLSVYWYQQSLDQGLQFLIQYYNGEERAKGNILERFSAQQFPDLHSELNLSSLELGDSALYFCASSATPHTSTDTQYFGPGTRLTVL.

The chain uses TRBV5-1 and TRBJ1-2; D is unclear. Germline V CDR1 and CDR2: SGHRS, YFSETQ. There are 12 residues in the CDR3. Trimming removed 0 bases at V and 5 bases at J, with 5 bases between. The CDR3 region has the DNA TGCGCCAGCAGCTTGGACAGTTATGGCTACACCTTC. Its translation: CASSLDSYGYTF.

Worth noting for this clone: The germline gene is not matched at one end of the junction; a read error may be the cause. The genes are TRBV9 and TRBJ2-6; 12 nucleotides match TRBD2. Germline V lookup: CDR1 SGDLS, CDR2 YYNGEE. CDR3 size: 20 residues. CDR3 sequence reads: CASSVDLGLAGRSGANGLTF. For the CDR3, the DNA is TGTGCCAGCAGCGTAGATCTAGGACTAGCGGGACGCTCTGGGGCCAACGGCCTGACTTTC.

This rearrangement joins TRBV7-2 to TRBJ2-2; weak D call: TRBD1 (5 bases). The V end lost 5 bases, the J end lost 2 bases, and 12 bases lay between the germline ends. This CDR3 region has 15 residues. Germline values: CDR1 SGHTA, CDR2 FQGNSA. DNA for the CDR3: TGTGCCAGCAGCCTTGGACACTACAACACCGGGGAGCTGTTTTTT. It specifies CASSLGHYNTGELFF.

This clone was found once. The CDR3: CASSLAAFPNVLTF. CDR3 nucleotide sequence: TGCGCCAGCAGCTTGGCCGCGTTCCCCAACGTCCTGACTTTC. This sequence joins TRBV5-1 and TRBJ2-6; no firm D call. Deletions cut 0 bases from V and 8 bases from J, with 9 bases between. Germline V gene lookup returns CDR1 SGHRS and CDR2 YFSETQ. CDR3 length equals 14 residues. The whole variable domain, filled in from reference TRBV5-1 and TRBJ2-6, reads KAGVTQTPRYLIKTRGQQVTLSCSPISGHRSVSWYQQTPGQGLQFLFEYFSETQRNKGNFPGRFSGRQFSNSRSEMNVSTLELGDSALYLCASSLAAFPNVLTFGAGSRLTVL.

V is TRBV14 and J is TRBJ2-6; D unresolved. V lost 3 bases and J lost 0, with 12 bases in between. CDR3 length: 17 residues. Germline assignment: CDR1 SGHDN and CDR2 FVKESK. For the CDR3, the DNA is TGTGCCAGCAGCCAGGAGTACATCCGCTCTGGGGCCAACGTCCTGACTTTC. It translates to CASSQEYIRSGANVLTF.

A single count supports this clone. The J gene is TRBJ2-5, the V gene TRBV6-5, with TRBD1 as a possible D gene (7 bases). The CDR3 covers 14 residues. The V gene's germline CDR1 is MNHEY and CDR2 SVGAGI. V was clipped by 0 bases and J by 3 bases, with 8 bases between them. CDR3 DNA sequence: TGTGCCAGCAGTTACTCCAGGGGGGAAGAGACCCAGTACTTC. As protein: CASSYSRGEETQYF.

This clone was picked up a small number of times. The rearrangement joins TRBV20-1 to TRBJ1-1; D is ambiguous. Germline assignment: CDR1 DFQATT and CDR2 SNEGSKA (reference sequence). The length of the CDR3 is 11 residues. V was cut by 0 bases and J by 10 bases, with 9 bases left in between. The CDR3 sequence is CSARDPRVAFF. The DNA for the CDR3 is TGCAGTGCTAGAGACCCGCGAGTAGCTTTCTTT.

The rearrangement uses TRBV4-3 and TRBJ1-4; D not certain. There are 18 residues in the CDR3. Trimming shortened V by 1 base and J by 2 bases, and 17 bases separated the two germline ends. Germline CDR1 and CDR2: LGHNA and YSLEER. CDR3 protein: CASSQAVGEVATNEKLFF. The DNA of the CDR3 is TGCGCCAGCAGCCAAGCGGTCGGGGAGGTGGCGACTAATGAAAAACTGTTTTTT.

This chain links TRBV5-1 with TRBJ1-2, with 7 bases identical to TRBD1. The CDR3 sequence is 14 residues long. The trim removed 6 bases at V and 6 bases at J, leaving 11 bases unmatched. From germline, CDR1 is SGHRS and CDR2 YFSETQ. CDR3 nucleotide sequence: TGCGCCAGCACCCCCGGGACAGCCTCGGATGGCTACACCTTC. Amino acids: CASTPGTASDGYTF.

The chain has TRBV5-6 and TRBJ2-5; 9 nucleotides align to TRBD2. This CDR3 region has 16 residues. Germline V gives CDR1 SGHDT, CDR2 YYEEEE. Trimming cost V 2 bases and J 5 bases; bases outside gene matches: 10. The CDR3, as DNA: TGTGCCAGCAGCTTTAGTAGCGGGAGAATTGTCGAGACCCAGTACTTC. This translates into CASSFSSGRIVETQYF.

The V call is TRBV5-4, the J call TRBJ2-1; D is possibly TRBD1 (5 bases). Germline V gene lookup returns CDR1 SGHNT and CDR2 YYREEE (reference sequence). V lost 0 bases and J lost 5, with 6 bases in between. This CDR3 spans 13 amino acids. The CDR3 region is CASSLAQDNEQFF. CDR3 nucleotide sequence: TGTGCCAGCAGCTTGGCACAGGACAATGAGCAGTTCTTC.

The chain combines TRBV5-1 with TRBJ1-2, with D possibly TRBD1 on 6 matching bases. CDR1 and CDR2 (germline): SGHRS, YFSETQ. CDR3 length: 13 amino acids. Trimming pared 4 bases from V and 4 bases from J, leaving 11 bases between. In nucleotides, the CDR3 is TGCGCCAGCAGCATAGACAGGTTCTATGGCTACACCTTC. Its translation: CASSIDRFYGYTF.

The chain links TRBV5-1 to TRBJ2-1, with 12 bases fitting TRBD2. V shed 2 bases, J shed 1 base, and the junction held 4 bases outside the gene matches. The CDR3 length is 17 residues. CDR1 is SGHRS and CDR2 is YFSETQ in the germline V gene. CDR3 loop: CASSLTSGRLSYNEQFF. As DNA, the CDR3 is TGCGCCAGCAGCTTAACTAGCGGGAGGCTTTCCTACAATGAGCAGTTCTTC.